This T cell receptor (beta chain) was identified during a study of circulating and synovial CD4+ cells in juvenile arthritis. General study points: CPL versus bulk CD4 samples: T cell genome counts differed by at least an order of magnitude. Circulating pathogenic-like lymphocytes shared a substantially higher fraction of CDR3 sequences with synovium than bulk blood. Deeper sequencing increased measured overlap with synovial clonotypes. Circulating pathogenic-like and bulk T cells looked alike by Vbeta family usage.

Measured with immunoSEQ multiplex PCR; TCRdb has only the in-frame clones, and not every one. The sample has 30,000 or so clones; about 95% are singletons. V lost 6 bases to trimming and J lost 3 bases, with 22 bases between them. This CDR3 contains 17 residues. Germline CDR1 and CDR2: SNHLY and FYNNEI. On this clone itself: What it binds is unknown.

The sample taken for sequencing was CD4+ T cells from blood. This chain connects TRBV2 to TRBJ2-3; tentative D call: TRBD2 (6 bases). The clonotype comes from a human donor with juvenile idiopathic arthritis. In DNA form, the CDR3 reads TGTGCCAGCAGCTTCGTTCCGGGCCCGGAGGGTACAGATACGCAGTATTTT. Protein: CASSFVPGPEGTDTQYF.